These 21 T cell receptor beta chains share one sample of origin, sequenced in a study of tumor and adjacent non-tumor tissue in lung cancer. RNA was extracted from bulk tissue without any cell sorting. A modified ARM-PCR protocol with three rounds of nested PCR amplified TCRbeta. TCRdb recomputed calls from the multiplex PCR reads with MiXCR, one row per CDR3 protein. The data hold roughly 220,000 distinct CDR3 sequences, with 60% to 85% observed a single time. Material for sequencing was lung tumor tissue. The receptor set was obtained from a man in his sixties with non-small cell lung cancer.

The CDR3 DNA sequence: TGCGCCAGCAGCTTGGAAACGGGGATGGCAGATACGCAGTATTTT. This translates into CASSLETGMADTQYF. J is TRBJ2-3 and V is TRBV5-1; possibly TRBD2 for D (5 bases). The length of the CDR3 is 15 residues. V shed 0 bases and J shed 4 bases, with 12 bases lying between them. Germline V gene lookup returns CDR1 SGHRS and CDR2 YFSETQ.

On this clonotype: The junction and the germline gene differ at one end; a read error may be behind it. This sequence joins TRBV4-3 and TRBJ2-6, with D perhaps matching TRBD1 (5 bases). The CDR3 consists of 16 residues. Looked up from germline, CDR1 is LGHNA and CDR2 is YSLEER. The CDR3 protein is CVSSRKAVSGANVPTF. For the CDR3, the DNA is TGCGTCAGCAGCCGAAAGGCGGTGTCTGGGGCCAACGTCCCGACTTTC.

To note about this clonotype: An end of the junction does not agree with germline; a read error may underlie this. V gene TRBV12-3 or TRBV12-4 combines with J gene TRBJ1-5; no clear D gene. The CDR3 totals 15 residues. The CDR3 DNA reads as TGTACCAGCAGCCTCCTGGATAGTAGCAATCAGCCCCAGCATTTT. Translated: CTSSLLDSSNQPQHF.

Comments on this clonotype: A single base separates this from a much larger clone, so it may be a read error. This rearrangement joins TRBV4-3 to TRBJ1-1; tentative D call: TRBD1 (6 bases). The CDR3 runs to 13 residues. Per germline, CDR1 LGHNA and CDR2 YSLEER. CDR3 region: CASSQEQGAEDFF. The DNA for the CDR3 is TGCGCCAGCAGCCAAGAACAGGGCGCTGAAGATTTCTTT.

The CDR3 region has the DNA TGTGCCAGTAGAGAATCTGAGAGAAGTGCTTACAATGAGCAGTTCTTC. Translation: CASRESERSAYNEQFF. V gene TRBV6-1 combines with J gene TRBJ2-1, with D unresolved. CDR1 is MNHNS, CDR2 SASEGT, per germline. Trimming cost V 9 bases and J 4 bases, with 22 bases left between them. This CDR3 comprises 16 residues.

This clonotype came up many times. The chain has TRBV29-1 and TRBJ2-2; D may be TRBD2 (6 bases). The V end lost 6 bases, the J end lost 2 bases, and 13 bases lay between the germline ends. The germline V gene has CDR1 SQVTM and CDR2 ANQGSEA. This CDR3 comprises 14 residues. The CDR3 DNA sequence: TGCAGCGTGCAGGGTGCGGGAAACACCGGGGAGCTGTTTTTT. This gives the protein CSVQGAGNTGELFF.

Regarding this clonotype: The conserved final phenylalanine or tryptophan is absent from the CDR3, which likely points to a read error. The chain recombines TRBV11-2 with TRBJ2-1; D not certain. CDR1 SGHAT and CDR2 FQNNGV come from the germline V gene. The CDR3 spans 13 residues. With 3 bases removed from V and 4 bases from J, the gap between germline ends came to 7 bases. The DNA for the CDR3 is TGTGCCAGCAGCTTTACATTTTACAATGAGCAGTTCTAC. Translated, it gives CASSFTFYNEQFY.

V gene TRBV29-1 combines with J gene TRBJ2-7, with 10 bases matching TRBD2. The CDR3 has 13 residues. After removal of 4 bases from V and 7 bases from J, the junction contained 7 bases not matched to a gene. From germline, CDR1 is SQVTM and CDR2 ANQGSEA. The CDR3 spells CSVALAGAGEQYF. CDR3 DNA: TGCAGCGTTGCGCTAGCGGGAGCGGGTGAGCAGTACTTC.

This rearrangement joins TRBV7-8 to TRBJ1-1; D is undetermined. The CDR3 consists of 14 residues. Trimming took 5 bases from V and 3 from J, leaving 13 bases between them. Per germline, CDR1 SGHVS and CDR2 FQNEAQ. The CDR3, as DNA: TGTGCCAGCAGCCTACTGTCTTGGGACACTGAAGCTTTCTTT. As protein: CASSLLSWDTEAFF.

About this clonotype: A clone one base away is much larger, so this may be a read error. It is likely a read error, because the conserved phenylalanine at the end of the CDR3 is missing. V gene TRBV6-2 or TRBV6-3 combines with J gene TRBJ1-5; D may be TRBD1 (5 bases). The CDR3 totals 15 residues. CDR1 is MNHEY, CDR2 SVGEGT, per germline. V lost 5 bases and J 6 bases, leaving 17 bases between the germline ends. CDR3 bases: TGTGCCAGCAGTGGTCGAGGGACCCCCGGTCAGCCCCAGCATTTA. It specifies CASSGRGTPGQPQHL.

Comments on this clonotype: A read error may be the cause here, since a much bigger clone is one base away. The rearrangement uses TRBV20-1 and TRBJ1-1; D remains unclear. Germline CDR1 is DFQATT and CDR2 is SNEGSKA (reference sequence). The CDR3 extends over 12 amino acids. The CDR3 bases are TGCAGTCCTAGAGATTGGGTCACTGAAGCTTTCTTT. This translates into CSPRDWVTEAFF.

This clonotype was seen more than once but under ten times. In DNA, the CDR3 is TGTGCCAGCAGCGTAGTTGGGCAGGGGAGGAATGAGCAGTTCTTC. It yields the protein CASSVVGQGRNEQFF. The rearrangement uses TRBV9 and TRBJ2-1; D might be TRBD1 or TRBD2, each matching 6 bases. The CDR3 covers 15 residues. Per the germline V gene, CDR1 is SGDLS and CDR2 is YYNGEE. The V end was cut by 0 bases, the J end by 7 bases, with 14 bases between.

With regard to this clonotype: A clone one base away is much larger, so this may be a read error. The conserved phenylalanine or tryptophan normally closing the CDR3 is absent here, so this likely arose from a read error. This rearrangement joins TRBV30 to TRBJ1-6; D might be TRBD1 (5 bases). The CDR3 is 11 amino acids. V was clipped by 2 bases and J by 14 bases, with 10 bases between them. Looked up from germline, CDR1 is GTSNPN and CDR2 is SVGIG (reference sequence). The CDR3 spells CAWSSGGSLHS. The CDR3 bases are TGTGCCTGGAGTTCTGGGGGGTCCCTCCACTCT.

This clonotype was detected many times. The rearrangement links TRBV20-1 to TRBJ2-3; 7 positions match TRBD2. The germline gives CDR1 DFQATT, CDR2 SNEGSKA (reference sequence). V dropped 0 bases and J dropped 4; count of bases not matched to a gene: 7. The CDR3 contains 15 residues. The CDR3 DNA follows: TGCAGTGCTAGAGATATCAGCGGGATTGCAGATACGCAGTATTTT. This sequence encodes CSARDISGIADTQYF.

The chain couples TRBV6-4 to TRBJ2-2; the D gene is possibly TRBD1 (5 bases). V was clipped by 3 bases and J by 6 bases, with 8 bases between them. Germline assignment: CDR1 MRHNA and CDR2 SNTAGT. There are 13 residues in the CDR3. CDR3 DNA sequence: TGTGCCAGCAGTGATCAGGGCGCCGGGGAGCTGTTTTTT. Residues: CASSDQGAGELFF.

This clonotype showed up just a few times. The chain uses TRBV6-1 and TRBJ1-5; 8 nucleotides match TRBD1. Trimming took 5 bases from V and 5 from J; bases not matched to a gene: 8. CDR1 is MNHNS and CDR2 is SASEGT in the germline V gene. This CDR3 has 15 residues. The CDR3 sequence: CASSRQGAGHQPQHF. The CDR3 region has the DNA TGTGCCAGCAGTCGTCAGGGGGCTGGTCATCAGCCCCAGCATTTT.

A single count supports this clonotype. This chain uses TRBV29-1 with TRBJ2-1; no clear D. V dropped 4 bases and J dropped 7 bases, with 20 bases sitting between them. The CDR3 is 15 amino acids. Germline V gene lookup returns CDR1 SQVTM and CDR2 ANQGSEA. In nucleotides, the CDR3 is TGCAGCGTTGTCATACTCATCCAGTTCGATAATGAGCAGTTCTTC. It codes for CSVVILIQFDNEQFF.

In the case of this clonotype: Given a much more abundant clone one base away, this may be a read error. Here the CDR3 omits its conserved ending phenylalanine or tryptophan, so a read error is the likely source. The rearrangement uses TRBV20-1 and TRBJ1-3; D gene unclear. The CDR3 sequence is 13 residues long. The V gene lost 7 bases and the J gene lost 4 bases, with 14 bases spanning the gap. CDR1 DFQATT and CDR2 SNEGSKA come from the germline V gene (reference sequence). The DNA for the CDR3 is TGCAGTGGAACAAAGGGTAACGGAAACACCATATATTTA. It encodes CSGTKGNGNTIYL.

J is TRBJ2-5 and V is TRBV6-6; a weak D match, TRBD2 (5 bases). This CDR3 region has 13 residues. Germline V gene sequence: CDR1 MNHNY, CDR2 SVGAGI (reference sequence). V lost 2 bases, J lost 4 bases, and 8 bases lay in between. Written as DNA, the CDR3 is TGTGCCAGCAGTTACGAAGGGAGAGAGACCCAGTACTTC. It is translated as CASSYEGRETQYF.

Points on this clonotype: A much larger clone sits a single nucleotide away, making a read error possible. The CDR3 region has the DNA TGCGCCAGCAGCCAGGGGGAAAATCAGCCCCAGCATTTT. Translating gives CASSQGENQPQHF. V usage is TRBV4-3 and J usage is TRBJ1-5; TRBD1 might be the D (5 bases). Germline CDR1 is LGHNA and CDR2 is YSLEER. This CDR3 spans 13 amino acids. Between the trimmed V and J ends, which lost 3 bases and 4 bases, there was a span of 7 bases.

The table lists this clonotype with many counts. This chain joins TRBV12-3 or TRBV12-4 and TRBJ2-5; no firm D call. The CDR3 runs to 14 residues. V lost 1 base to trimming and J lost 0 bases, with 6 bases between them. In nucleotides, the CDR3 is TGTGCCAGCAGTTTAGAGCTGTACCAAGAGACCCAGTACTTC. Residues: CASSLELYQETQYF.